The TCR beta chain described here comes from a study of OX40 agonist ivuxolimab in advanced cancers. About the research overall: Aged roughly 23 to 80 with a mean of around 60 years, they were approximately 80% male. Partial responses were seen in three patients, one with hepatocellular carcinoma and two with cutaneous melanoma.

On this clone: Its antigen is unidentified.

Whole-study results and caveats: Normalized T-cell clonal expansion was also low in a subset of nonresponders. Within 6 weeks, CD4+ and CD8+ blood T cells expanded clonally at 0.1 to 3.0 mg/kg.

The table came from immunoSEQ multiplex PCR; TCRdb's copy has only in-frame clones and leaves some out. The sample lists approximately 98,000 clones, 70% to 85% occurring once. The CDR3 is 12 amino acids. CDR1 MGHDK and CDR2 SYGVNS come from the germline V gene. V was shortened by 8 bases and J by 4 bases, with 11 bases between the two germline ends. The rearrangement links TRBV25-1 to TRBJ1-2; D is possibly TRBD1 (6 bases). This sequence was found in an adult with an advanced solid tumor such as melanoma, head and neck, liver or kidney cancer. The sample was CD4+ or CD8+ T cells sorted from blood, taken in a trial of the OX40 agonist ivuxolimab. This CDR3 reads CASEDRLYGYTF. The CDR3 nucleotides read TGTGCCAGCGAAGACAGGCTCTATGGCTACACCTTC.